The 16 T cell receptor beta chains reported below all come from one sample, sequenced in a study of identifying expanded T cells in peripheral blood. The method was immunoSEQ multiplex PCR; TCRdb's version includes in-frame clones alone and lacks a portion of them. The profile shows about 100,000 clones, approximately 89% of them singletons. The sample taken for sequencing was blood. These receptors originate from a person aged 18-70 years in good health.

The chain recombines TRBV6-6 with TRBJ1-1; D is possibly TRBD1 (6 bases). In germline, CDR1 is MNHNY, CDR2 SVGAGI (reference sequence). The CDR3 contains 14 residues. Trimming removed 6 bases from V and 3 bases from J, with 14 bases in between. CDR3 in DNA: TGTGCCAGCAGAATTTTACAGGGTTACACTGAAGCTTTCTTT. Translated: CASRILQGYTEAFF.

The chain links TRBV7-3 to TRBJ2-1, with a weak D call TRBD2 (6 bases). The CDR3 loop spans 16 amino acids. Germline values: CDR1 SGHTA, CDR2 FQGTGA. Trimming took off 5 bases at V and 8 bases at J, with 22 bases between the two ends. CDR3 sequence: CASSEAGTGTPHEQFF. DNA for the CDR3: TGTGCCAGCAGCGAGGCGGGGACCGGGACCCCCCATGAGCAGTTCTTC.

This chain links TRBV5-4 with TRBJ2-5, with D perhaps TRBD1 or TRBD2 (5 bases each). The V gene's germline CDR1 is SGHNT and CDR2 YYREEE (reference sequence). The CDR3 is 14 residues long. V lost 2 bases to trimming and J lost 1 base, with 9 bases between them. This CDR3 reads CASSFRGGQETQYF. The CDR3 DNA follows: TGTGCCAGCAGCTTCCGTGGGGGCCAAGAGACCCAGTACTTC.

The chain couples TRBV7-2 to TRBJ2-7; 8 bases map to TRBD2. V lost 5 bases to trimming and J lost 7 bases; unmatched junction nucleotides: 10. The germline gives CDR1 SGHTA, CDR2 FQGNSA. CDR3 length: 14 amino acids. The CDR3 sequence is CASSPWRGVEEQYF. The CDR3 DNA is TGTGCCAGCAGCCCGTGGCGGGGGGTGGAGGAGCAGTACTTC.

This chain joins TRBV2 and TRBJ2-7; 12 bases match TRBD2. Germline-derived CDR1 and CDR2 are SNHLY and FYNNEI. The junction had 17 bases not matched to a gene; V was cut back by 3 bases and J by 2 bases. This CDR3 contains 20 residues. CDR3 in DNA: TGTGCCAGCAGTGATATACTCCGGACTAGCGGGGTTAATATTGCCTACGAGCAGTACTTC. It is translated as CASSDILRTSGVNIAYEQYF.

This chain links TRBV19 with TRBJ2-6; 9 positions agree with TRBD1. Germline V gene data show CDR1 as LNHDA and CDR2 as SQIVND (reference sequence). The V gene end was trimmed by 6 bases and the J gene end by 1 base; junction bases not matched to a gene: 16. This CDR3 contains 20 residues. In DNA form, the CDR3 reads TGTGCCAGTAGGGGGACCGGGACAGGGATCGTAGCTTCTGGGGCCAACGTCCTGACTTTC. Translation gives CASRGTGTGIVASGANVLTF.

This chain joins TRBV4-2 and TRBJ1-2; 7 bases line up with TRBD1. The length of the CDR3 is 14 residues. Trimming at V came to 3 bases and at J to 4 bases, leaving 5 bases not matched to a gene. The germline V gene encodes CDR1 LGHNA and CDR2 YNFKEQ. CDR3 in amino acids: CASSQAGQIYGYTF. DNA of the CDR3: TGTGCCAGCAGCCAGGCGGGACAGATCTATGGCTACACCTTC.

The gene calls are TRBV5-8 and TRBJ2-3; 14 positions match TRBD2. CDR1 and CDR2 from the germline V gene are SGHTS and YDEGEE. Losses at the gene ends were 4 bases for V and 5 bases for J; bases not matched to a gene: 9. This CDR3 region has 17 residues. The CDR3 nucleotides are TGTGCCAGCAGCGGGGGACTAGCGGGAGTGAAGGGAGATACGCAGTATTTT. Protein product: CASSGGLAGVKGDTQYF.

As DNA, the CDR3 is TGTGCCAGCAGCCCTCAAACAGGAAACACCATATATTTT. This encodes CASSPQTGNTIYF. The rearrangement links TRBV11-2 to TRBJ1-3; no definite D call. This CDR3 contains 13 residues. Per germline, CDR1 SGHAT and CDR2 FQNNGV. Trimming left V 5 bases short and J 4 bases short, with 9 bases between.

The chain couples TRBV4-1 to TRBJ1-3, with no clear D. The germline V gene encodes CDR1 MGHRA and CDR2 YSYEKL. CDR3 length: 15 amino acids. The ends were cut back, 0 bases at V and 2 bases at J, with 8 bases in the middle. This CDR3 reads CASSQEGTAGNTIYF. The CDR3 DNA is TGCGCCAGCAGCCAAGAGGGCACAGCTGGAAACACCATATATTTT.

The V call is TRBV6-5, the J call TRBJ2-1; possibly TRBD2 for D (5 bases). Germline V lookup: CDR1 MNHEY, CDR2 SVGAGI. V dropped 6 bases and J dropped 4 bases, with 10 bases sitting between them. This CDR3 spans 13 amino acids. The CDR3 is CASRADFYNEQFF. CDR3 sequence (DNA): TGTGCCAGCAGAGCGGACTTTTACAATGAGCAGTTCTTC.

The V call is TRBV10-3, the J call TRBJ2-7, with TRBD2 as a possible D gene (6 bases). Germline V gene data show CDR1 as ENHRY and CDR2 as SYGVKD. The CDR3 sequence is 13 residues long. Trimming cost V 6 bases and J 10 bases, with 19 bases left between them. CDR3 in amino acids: CAISGRRDTGQYF. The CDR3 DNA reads TGTGCCATCAGCGGACGGAGGGATACAGGACAGTACTTC.

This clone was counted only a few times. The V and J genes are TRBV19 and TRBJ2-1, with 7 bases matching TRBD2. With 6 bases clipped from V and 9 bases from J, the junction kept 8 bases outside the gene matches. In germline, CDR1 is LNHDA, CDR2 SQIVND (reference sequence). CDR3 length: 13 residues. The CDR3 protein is CASSLGTTGEQFF. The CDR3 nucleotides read TGTGCCAGTAGCCTCGGGACTACTGGTGAGCAGTTCTTC.

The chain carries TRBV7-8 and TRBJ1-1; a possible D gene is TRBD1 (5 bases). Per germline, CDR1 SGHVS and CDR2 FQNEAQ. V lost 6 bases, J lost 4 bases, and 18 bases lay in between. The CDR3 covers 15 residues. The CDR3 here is CASSTMAGPGTEAFF. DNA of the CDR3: TGTGCCAGCAGTACTATGGCGGGGCCGGGCACTGAAGCTTTCTTT.

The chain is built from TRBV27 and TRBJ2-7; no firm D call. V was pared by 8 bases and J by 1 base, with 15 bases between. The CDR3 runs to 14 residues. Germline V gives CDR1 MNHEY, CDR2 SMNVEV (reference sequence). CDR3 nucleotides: TGTGCCAGCTCCAGGACGTTGGGGTCCTACGAGCAGTACTTC. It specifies CASSRTLGSYEQYF.

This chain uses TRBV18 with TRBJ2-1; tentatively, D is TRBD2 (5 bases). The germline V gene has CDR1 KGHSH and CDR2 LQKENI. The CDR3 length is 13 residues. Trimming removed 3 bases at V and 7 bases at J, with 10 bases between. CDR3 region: CASSPRVLNEQFF. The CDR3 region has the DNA TGTGCCAGCTCACCGCGGGTACTAAATGAGCAGTTCTTC.